This is a list of T cell receptor beta chains from one sample in a study of T cells in Graves' hyperthyroidism and ophthalmopathy. TCRdb reprocessed the multiplex PCR reads via MiXCR and lists one record per CDR3 protein. The sample lists roughly 100,000 distinct CDR3 sequences, about 37% occurring once. Input material: peripheral blood or thyroid tissue (not recorded which). These receptors came from a woman under 40 with Graves' hyperthyroidism. Both conserved end residues are part of each CDR3. D genes are given only for firm matches. The size entry is marked missing in some rows and otherwise reads once, few, many or a size class.

TRBV14	TRBJ1-4	NA	many	CASSQDETFATNEKLFF	TGTGCCAGCAGCCAAGACGAAACCTTTGCAACTAATGAAAAACTGTTTTTT
TRBV2	TRBJ2-7	TRBD2	NA	CASSASRLAETYEQYF	TGTGCCAGCAGTGCTAGTCGACTAGCGGAGACCTACGAGCAGTACTTC
TRBV7-3	TRBJ1-1	NA	many	CASSPQPGSNTEAFF	TGTGCCAGCAGCCCCCAGCCCGGTTCTAACACTGAAGCTTTCTTT
TRBV7-9	TRBJ2-1	TRBD2	NA	CASSFRLALYNEQFF	TGTGCCAGCAGCTTCCGACTAGCGCTCTACAATGAGCAGTTCTTC
TRBV19	TRBJ1-1	TRBD1	many	CASTRGYTEAFF	TGTGCCAGTACCAGGGGGTACACTGAAGCTTTCTTT
TRBV20-1	TRBJ2-7	NA	many	CSARDPRTDLYEQYF	TGCAGTGCTAGAGATCCCAGGACAGATCTCTACGAGCAGTACTTC
TRBV20-1	TRBJ2-5	NA	NA	CSASAVGQETQYF	TGCAGTGCTAGCGCGGTAGGCCAAGAGACCCAGTACTTC
TRBV12-3/TRBV12-4	TRBJ1-6	NA	many	CASNPTGNSPLHF	TGTGCCAGCAATCCTACAGGGAATTCACCCCTCCACTTT
TRBV11-2	TRBJ2-7	TRBD2	many	CASSTGTSGRLIYEQYF	TGTGCCAGCAGCACCGGGACTAGCGGGAGACTTATCTACGAGCAGTACTTC
TRBV6-1	TRBJ1-6	NA	many	CASSELYREDSPLHF	TGTGCCAGCAGTGAACTGTACAGGGAGGATTCACCCCTCCACTTT
TRBV6-5	TRBJ2-5	NA	many	CASSSIGVETQYF	TGTGCCAGCAGCTCCATTGGGGTAGAGACCCAGTACTTC
TRBV19	TRBJ2-4	NA	once	CASSITGNIQYF	TGTGCCAGTAGTATAACTGGAAACATTCAGTACTTC
TRBV7-2	TRBJ2-7	NA	NA	CAGSPRGGEQYF	TGTGCCGGCAGCCCACGGGGAGGAGAGCAGTACTTC
TRBV28	TRBJ1-1	TRBD1	few	CASRPGQGGEAFF	TGTGCCAGCAGACCGGGACAGGGCGGTGAAGCTTTCTTT
TRBV6-5	TRBJ2-7	NA	many	CASRGFSYEQYF	TGTGCCAGCAGAGGTTTTTCCTACGAGCAGTACTTC
TRBV20-1	TRBJ2-3	NA	NA	CSARKSIAEFADTQYF	TGCAGTGCTAGAAAATCAATAGCGGAGTTCGCAGATACGCAGTATTTT
TRBV2	TRBJ1-6	NA	NA	CASKGDGNSPPHF	TGTGCCAGCAAAGGGGACGGAAATTCACCCCCCCACTTT
TRBV7-2	TRBJ1-2	NA	many	CASSLDQGGYGYTF	TGTGCCAGCAGCTTAGACCAGGGAGGCTATGGCTACACCTTC
TRBV24-1	TRBJ2-7	NA	once	CATSGGVSYEQYF	TGTGCCACCAGTGGAGGTGTTTCCTACGAGCAGTACTTC
TRBV7-9	TRBJ2-5	NA	many	CASSLQGPQETQYF	TGTGCCAGCAGCTTACAGGGTCCCCAAGAGACCCAGTACTTC
TRBV2	TRBJ2-7	TRBD2	many	CASKDRTSNPEQYF	TGTGCCAGCAAGGATAGGACTAGCAACCCCGAGCAGTACTTC
TRBV7-9	TRBJ1-6	TRBD1	NA	CASSTGQGYNSPLHF	TGCGCCAGCAGTACAGGACAGGGCTATAATTCACCCCTCCACTTT
TRBV9	TRBJ2-7	TRBD2	once	CASRSSGRDPYEQYF	TGTGCCAGCAGATCAAGCGGGAGGGATCCCTACGAGCAGTACTTC
TRBV15	TRBJ2-7	TRBD1	NA	CATSRVTGSYEQYF	TGTGCCACCAGCAGAGTGACAGGGTCCTACGAGCAGTACTTC
TRBV9	TRBJ1-5	NA	few	CASSHSFRDYQPQHF	TGTGCCAGCAGCCATTCATTCCGAGATTATCAGCCCCAGCATTTT
TRBV6-1	TRBJ1-2	NA	many	CASSSRGTYVGYTF	TGTGCCAGCAGCAGCCGGGGTACTTACGTTGGCTACACCTTC
TRBV7-9	TRBJ2-2	TRBD2	NA	CASSLDGSSGTGELFF	TGTGCCAGCAGCTTAGACGGGAGTAGCGGGACCGGGGAGCTGTTTTTT
TRBV11-2	TRBJ2-5	NA	NA	CASSPSPREETQYF	TGTGCCAGCAGCCCGTCTCCAAGGGAAGAGACCCAGTACTTC
TRBV7-2	TRBJ2-5	TRBD1	many	CASSSNRGHGETQYF	TGTGCCAGCAGCTCTAACAGGGGGCACGGAGAGACCCAGTACTTC
TRBV20-1	TRBJ2-5	NA	many	CSASRQVQETQYF	TGCAGTGCTAGTCGTCAGGTCCAAGAGACCCAGTACTTC
TRBV20-1	TRBJ2-7	TRBD2	many	CSARSVLAGSYEQYF	TGCAGTGCTAGATCTGTTCTAGCGGGATCCTACGAGCAGTACTTC
TRBV28	TRBJ1-2	TRBD1	NA	CASSTPGQGPNYGYTF	TGTGCCAGCAGCACCCCCGGACAGGGACCCAACTATGGCTACACCTTC
TRBV10-1	TRBJ1-1	NA	many	CASSKDTSASPGTEAFF	TGCGCCAGCAGTAAGGACACCAGCGCATCCCCGGGGACTGAAGCTTTCTTT
TRBV5-1	TRBJ1-2	NA	NA	CASSSIQGDYGYTF	TGCGCCAGCAGCTCTATACAGGGAGACTATGGCTACACCTTC
TRBV30	TRBJ1-1	TRBD1	NA	CAWSRQGAFYRNTEAFF	TGTGCCTGGAGTCGACAGGGGGCGTTTTATCGGAACACTGAAGCTTTCTTT
TRBV9	TRBJ1-2	TRBD1	medium-sized	CASSASGTASFYGYTF	TGTGCCAGCAGCGCTTCCGGGACAGCTTCATTTTATGGCTACACCTTC
TRBV7-9	TRBJ1-5	NA	many	CASSLTWDQPQHF	TGTGCCAGCAGCCTAACGTGGGATCAGCCCCAGCATTTT
TRBV7-6	TRBJ2-2	TRBD2	many	CASSLYQGLAETNTGELFF	TGTGCCAGCAGCTTATATCAGGGACTAGCGGAAACTAACACCGGGGAGCTGTTTTTT
TRBV5-1	TRBJ1-4	TRBD1	NA	CASSLGTGGEKLFF	TGCGCCAGCAGCTTGGGGACAGGGGGAGAAAAACTGTTTTTT
TRBV12-3/TRBV12-4	TRBJ1-4	NA	many	CASTVSRGEKLFF	TGTGCCAGCACGGTCTCCCGGGGGGAAAAACTGTTTTTT
TRBV20-1	TRBJ1-2	NA	NA	CSARPGQPGYTF	TGCAGTGCTAGACCCGGACAGCCTGGCTACACCTTC
TRBV5-1	TRBJ2-7	TRBD2	NA	CASSGIGTSGGRGQYF	TGCGCCAGCAGCGGAATCGGGACTAGCGGGGGACGCGGGCAGTACTTC
TRBV5-1	TRBJ2-2	NA	many	CASSWGPRTATGELFF	TGCGCCAGCAGCTGGGGCCCCCGGACAGCTACCGGGGAGCTGTTTTTT
TRBV7-9	TRBJ2-5	TRBD1	NA	CASSLIEGQGETQYF	TGTGCCAGCAGCTTAATTGAGGGACAGGGTGAGACCCAGTACTTC
TRBV9	TRBJ2-7	TRBD1	NA	CASSDPTGGGDERYF	TGTGCCAGCAGCGACCCTACAGGGGGCGGTGACGAGCGGTACTTC
TRBV4-1	TRBJ1-1	TRBD1	many	CATGTDFFLGTEAFF	TGCGCCACCGGGACAGACTTCTTCCTGGGCACTGAAGCTTTCTTT
TRBV10-3	TRBJ2-7	TRBD1	NA	CAINRGQGAPKQYF	TGTGCCATCAACCGGGGACAGGGGGCGCCTAAGCAGTACTTC
TRBV6-6	TRBJ1-1	NA	many	CASSYSDGHLNTEAFF	TGTGCCAGCAGTTACTCGGATGGGCACCTGAACACTGAAGCTTTCTTT